The present entry profiles one T cell receptor (beta chain) with its context. What this receptor recognizes is not known. No clone much larger than this one lies a single base away; base qualities are absent. The germline V gene encodes CDR1 SGHRS and CDR2 YFSETQ. Unmatched junction bases come to 3, with V trimmed by 0 bases and J by 1 base. Inclusive of the bounding cysteine and phenylalanine, the CDR3 is 16 residues long. The kept DNA is CDR3 alone, 48 bases in frame from the first base. The sample originates from a study of blood T cell repertoires in COVID-19 (dated by TCRdb to 2020 to 2021). Describing the broader study: The collaborator samples originated in the United States, Italy and Spain and spanned the acute and convalescent phases of COVID-19. The material from the prospective study consisted of cDNA or gDNA derived from T cells, B-cell-depleted T cells, or PBMCs. Samples were obtained from the ongoing ImmuneRACE study (first 160 participants) and from over 1,000 subjects provided by 6 global collaborators. Where available, HLA class I and class II types were taken from metadata supplied by the sample provider and were not determined by assay-based typing. A de-identified subject ID, COVID-19 status, age in years and sex were almost always included in the sample metadata. The dataset comprised deeply sampled blood TCRbeta repertoires from subjects exposed to, actively infected with, or recovered from COVID-19. The repertoires were released in a freely available public database meant as a resource for research on the immune response to SARS-CoV-2.

TCRbeta CDR3 regions were amplified from genomic DNA using the immunoSEQ Assay, a bias-controlled multiplex PCR. The paper's data handling went like this. The number of nucleated cells in each sample was estimated by amplification of reference gene primers within the assay. Sequence reads were collapsed and filtered to measure the absolute abundance of every unique TCRbeta CDR3 rearrangement. For each sample, productive Simpson clonality was calculated by taking the square root of Simpson's diversity index across productive rearrangements. Sourced from immuneACCESS, this table was stored by TCRdb with only in-frame sequences that have V and J called. A share of the clones is absent; for the studies checked, an unresolved V gene accounts for under half, and the remainder has no known explanation. For V, J and clone size, that table is used; D and trimming come from the DNA. Counted in this sample were 150,000 to 200,000 clones; 92% of them appeared once. Approximately 5% of the sample lies in the top ten.

Broader findings and caveats from the paper: The amount of clinical and demographic metadata varied by source and participant and was provided uncurated.

One collaborating source in Seattle enrolled patients during active infection and followed them longitudinally through the course of disease. Each collaborating institution followed its own protocols to collect whole blood in K2EDTA tubes. Collaborator samples were shipped for TCRbeta analysis as frozen whole blood, isolated PBMCs, or DNA extracted from either sample type. In this chain, TRBV5-1 is recombined with TRBJ2-1; TRBD2 aligns with 8 central bases. The source of this sequence is a man aged 25 to 40 with COVID-19, enrolled during active disease. The sequencing sample was made of peripheral blood. The bases read TGCGCCAGCAGCTTGGGACTAGCGTCGTCCTACAATGAGCAGTTCTTC. Its translation is CASSLGLASSYNEQFF.